This T cell receptor (beta chain) was sequenced for a study of shared clonotypes between healthy human individuals (dated by TCRdb to about 2020). For the study in its entirety: The cohort included three men and a couple of women between 18 and 49 years of age. To increase sequencing depth and limit assay-specific biases, different laboratories used diverse techniques to prepare libraries and sequence TCR repertoires. To estimate repertoire size and how much clonotype sharing occurs between individuals, the study deeply sequenced the blood TCR repertoires of five healthy adults. For each donor, three plates each were used for CD4 naive and CD4 memory, two plates were used for CD8 naive, and one plate was used for CD8 memory. Per donor, leukapheresis produced somewhere between about 0.85 and 9.5 billion PBMCs. Study-wide findings and limitations: Because the study included only a small number of donors, the genetic and exposure-history diversity represented was limited. Sampling was restricted to blood, and TCR repertoires in tissue are likely to differ from TCR repertoires in blood. Incomplete sequencing was indicated by rarefaction of sorted-subset datasets, despite the large sequencing depth. When several donors were compared, the shared fraction of clonotypes was about 5.4% for naive CD4, approximately 3.5% for naive CD8, 2% to 2.5% for memory CD4, and under 0.5% for memory CD8. Naive subsets generally had larger estimated clonotype richness than memory subsets did. Compared with non-shared clonotypes, the clonotypes found in all four sorted-subset donors had higher generation probabilities. Pairwise subsampling led to the expectation that sequencing depth would affect the degree of clonotype sharing among donors.

Using the deep immunoSEQ assay, multiplex PCR amplified TCR CDR3 regions from genomic DNA. Genomic DNA extracted from each cell subset was distributed evenly over all wells of several immunoSEQ 96-well plates, and each plate served as one replicate. For sorted subsets, 150 to 250 ng genomic DNA, equal to some 28,000 T cell genomes, was loaded into each replicate PCR. The purified libraries were quantified using a Qubit 3.0 fluorometer, sized with a Bioanalyzer 2100, and then quantified again using the KAPA Library Quantification kit. Each immunoSEQ 96-well plate was sequenced on its own single-read 150-cycle Illumina NextSeq 550 flow cell. The authors processed their data as follows. The immunoSEQ output contained only junctional sequences without quality scores, so filtering could not match that applied to full-length reads. To assign V/J genes and CDR3, sequences were annotated against IMGT germline references using PyIR, a Python wrapper for IgBLAST v1.9. Any read was removed if the V/J assignment was weak (E-value above 1e-6), the CDR3 was missing, or the read contained stop codons, out-of-frame junctions, or ambiguous translated residues. V3J clonotypes were defined by identical inferred V gene, J gene, and CDR3 amino acid sequence. The percentage overlap between two repertoires was calculated by dividing the number of shared unique clonotypes by the size of the smaller repertoire. Three approaches were used to assess repertoire richness: RTK rarefaction, the Chao1 estimator, and Recon v2.1 estimates of unobserved clonotypes. Generation probabilities for all TCRbeta clonotypes obtained by the gDNA method from a few donors were computed using OLGA. Entries here come from immuneACCESS through TCRdb and include only in-frame sequences with V and J called. Some clones fail to appear in such tables; in the studies checked, an unresolved V gene covers under half of the shortfall, and the cause of the remainder is unknown. Clonal size and the V and J genes are those of that table, whereas D and trimming came from the DNA. This sample is represented by 500,000 or so clones; roughly 95% of them were singletons. The ten largest account for 0.064% of the sample.

Donors were healthy HIV-negative adults with no recently reported acute infections or vaccinations. Every donor was a Caucasian adult residing in Nashville, Tennessee, USA. CD4+ T cells were enriched by magnetic negative selection, after which naive cells were positively selected on CD45RA and the negative fraction was taken as the memory subset. Blood was obtained by leukapheresis, after which PBMCs were separated by Ficoll-Histopaque density gradient centrifugation and cryopreserved in liquid nitrogen vapor phase. Purity and quantity of every magnetically sorted T cell population were checked by analytical flow cytometry. Genomic DNA was isolated from each sorted fraction and quantified by UV absorbance on a Nanodrop 2000c. Only a few counts were recorded for this clone. The antigen it binds to is not known. No base qualities exist here, and no much larger clone lies one base off it. Sequencing was done on a sample of naive CD4+ T cells sorted from blood. The cell subset or site label for this specimen denotes: CD45RA+ positively selected. The receptor was derived from a woman aged 30 to 39 in good health.

The base sequence is TGCGCCAGCAGCCACCCGGCCGCGGGCTACGAGCAGTACTTC. The translation is CASSHPAAGYEQYF. The V and J segments used are TRBV4-1 and TRBJ2-7; TRBD2 is perhaps the D gene, given 5 matching bases. According to the germline V gene, CDR1 reads MGHRA and CDR2 reads YSYEKL. The junction shows trimming of 3 bases on V and 3 bases on J, plus 12 bases between the germline ends. The CDR3 has 14 amino acids, counting the end cysteine and phenylalanine. Only the CDR3 part of the read is kept: 42 bases, read in frame from the first base.